This T cell receptor beta chain was profiled in a study of identical twins. Study outcomes and limitations: Weaker excess twin sharing was seen among beta out-of-frame sequences.

The CDR3 has 13 amino acids. Germline V lookup: CDR1 ENHRY, CDR2 SYGVKD. The V end was cut by 4 bases, the J end by 3 bases, with 10 bases between. Template switching supplied a universal primer site; unique molecular identifiers were carried on the cDNA. In TCRdb, the 5' RACE reads were re-called with MiXCR into one record per CDR3 protein. The sample holds approximately 620,000 distinct CDR3 sequences; less than 10% are singletons and the top ten take 0.85% to 1%. This clonotype has ten or more counts. Antigen: not known. The same specimen was also included in a second study, on yellow fever vaccine responses in identical twins.

J is TRBJ2-7 and V is TRBV10-3; possibly TRBD1 for D (6 bases). This receptor was obtained from a woman aged 18-29 years in good health. The sample was PBMCs. The CDR3 region has the DNA TGTGCCATCAGTGTTGGACAGAACTACGAGCAGTACTTC. Its translation is CAISVGQNYEQYF.